This T cell receptor (beta chain) emerged from a study of shared clonotypes between healthy human individuals. CDR3 length: 13 residues. Trimming took off 3 bases at V and 3 bases at J, with 8 bases between the two ends. CDR1 and CDR2 (germline): KGHSH, LQKENI. Concerning this clone itself: No antigen is known for it. This specimen includes other DNA sequences encoding the same CDR3.

The study, taken as a whole, reports: In contrast to clonotypes shared by all four donors, non-shared clonotypes had lower generation probabilities. Across subsets, estimated richness was generally greater for naive than for memory populations. Rarefaction indicated that sorted-subset sequencing remained incomplete although depth was large.

Clones were sequenced by immunoSEQ multiplex PCR, and TCRdb holds only the in-frame ones, with some missing. The sample includes some 2.3 million clones, over 90% seen only once; the top ten take around 0.4%. J is TRBJ1-1 and V is TRBV18, with a weak D call TRBD1 (6 bases). The specimen sequenced was naive CD4+ T cells from PBMCs. As to subset: CD45RA+ positively selected. This receptor was taken from a man aged 18 to 30 in good health. Some clones in this sample may be carry-over from other donors' samples. Written as DNA, the CDR3 is TGTGCCAGCTCACCCAGGGGAGACACTGAAGCTTTCTTT. Residues: CASSPRGDTEAFF.